This TCR beta chain emerged from a study of shared clonotypes between healthy human individuals. The CDR3 has 15 amino acids. V dropped 6 bases and J dropped 4; count of bases not matched to a gene: 9. The germline CDR1 and CDR2 sequences are ENHRY and SYGVKD. The material for each subset, its genomic DNA, was split evenly across several immunoSEQ plates. Sequencing was performed with immunoSEQ multiplex PCR; in TCRdb, only in-frame clones are kept and a portion is missing. The data contain hundreds of thousands of clones, roughly 72% of them seen just once; the ten biggest clones take up around 2%. This clone was seen only a few times. Its antigen is not known. Study-level findings and limits: Larger estimated richness was generally recorded for naive subsets relative to memory subsets.

The TCR comes from a woman in her 30s in good health. The sample comprised memory CD4+ T cells sorted from blood. Indicated subset: CD45RA-negative fraction. This chain links TRBV10-3 with TRBJ1-1; 9 bases are shared with TRBD1. The CDR3 nucleotides read TGTGCCATCAGCCCCTCAGGGACAGGGAGCACTGAAGCTTTCTTT. Translating gives CAISPSGTGSTEAFF.